A selection of T cell receptor beta chains follows, all from one sample in a study of blood T cell repertoires in COVID-19. The method was immunoSEQ multiplex PCR; TCRdb's version includes in-frame clones alone and lacks a portion of them. The sample gives some 300,000 clones, 90% of which show up once; 1% is in the top ten. Sequenced: peripheral blood. These TCRs come from a middle-aged woman with COVID-19, enrolled during active disease. Both conserved end residues are trimmed from each CDR3. A D gene is named only where the DNA matches it firmly.

V: TRBV7-2
J: TRBJ1-1
D: .
length: 12
CDR3: ASSLGASLTEAF

V: TRBV10-3
J: TRBJ2-7
D: TRBD1
length: 11
CDR3: AISRDRGDEQY

V: TRBV28
J: TRBJ1-2
D: TRBD1
length: 14
CDR3: ASSPPFPGQGGGYT

V: TRBV11-3
J: TRBJ2-7
D: TRBD1
length: 13
CDR3: ASSLGSGGGYEQY

V: TRBV27
J: TRBJ2-5
D: TRBD2
length: 10
CDR3: ASSSGGGTQY

V: TRBV28
J: TRBJ1-2
D: TRBD1
length: 13
CDR3: ASSPDRRGGYGYT

V: TRBV9
J: TRBJ2-2
D: .
length: 16
CDR3: ASSVEGFWGTNTGELF

V: TRBV6-1
J: TRBJ1-2
D: .
length: 11
CDR3: ASSEPRGYGYT

V: TRBV30
J: TRBJ1-4
D: .
length: 13
CDR3: AWSVVSGVDEKLF

V: TRBV27
J: TRBJ1-2
D: TRBD1
length: 12
CDR3: ASSSSGTVYGYT

V: TRBV7-2
J: TRBJ2-5
D: .
length: 11
CDR3: ASSLARGETQY

V: TRBV3-1/TRBV3-2
J: TRBJ1-3
D: .
length: 12
CDR3: ASSRVNSGNTIY

V: TRBV12-3/TRBV12-4
J: TRBJ1-1
D: TRBD1
length: 11
CDR3: ASSRTGGTEAF

V: TRBV7-2
J: TRBJ2-7
D: .
length: 13
CDR3: ASSSVGGFAYEQY

V: TRBV6-5
J: TRBJ2-7
D: TRBD2
length: 13
CDR3: ASRRALAGNYEQY

V: TRBV7-9
J: TRBJ2-3
D: .
length: 11
CDR3: ASSADLSDTQY

V: TRBV7-2
J: TRBJ1-2
D: .
length: 10
CDR3: ASSFKEYGYT

V: TRBV6-6
J: TRBJ2-1
D: .
length: 13
CDR3: ASSYYTLTYNEQF

V: TRBV5-1
J: TRBJ2-1
D: TRBD2
length: 15
CDR3: ASSLAGLAGGPGEQF

V: TRBV28
J: TRBJ1-1
D: .
length: 9
CDR3: ASRITGYAF

V: TRBV19
J: TRBJ1-1
D: TRBD1
length: 12
CDR3: ASSLGTGVTEAF

V: TRBV23-1
J: TRBJ1-5
D: .
length: 11
CDR3: ASGKDTHQPQH

V: TRBV28
J: TRBJ1-5
D: .
length: 13
CDR3: ASSRLRGAQQPQH

V: TRBV2
J: TRBJ2-5
D: TRBD2
length: 12
CDR3: ASSWESGGETQY

V: TRBV7-2
J: TRBJ2-6
D: .
length: 13
CDR3: ASSLTFSGANVLT

V: TRBV30
J: TRBJ1-3
D: .
length: 11
CDR3: ASQGKAVNTIY

V: TRBV27
J: TRBJ2-5
D: .
length: 12
CDR3: ANPGTVVEETQY

V: TRBV7-9
J: TRBJ1-2
D: TRBD1
length: 12
CDR3: ASSFTTGDYGYT

V: TRBV2
J: TRBJ1-1
D: .
length: 10
CDR3: ASTREGREAF

V: TRBV19
J: TRBJ1-2
D: .
length: 12
CDR3: ASSISGGNYGYT

V: TRBV15
J: TRBJ1-2
D: .
length: 13
CDR3: ATSRDTLTGYGYT

V: TRBV29-1
J: TRBJ2-3
D: .
length: 12
CDR3: SVDSGASTDTQY

V: TRBV6-5
J: TRBJ2-1
D: TRBD1
length: 11
CDR3: ASSWDRESGQF

V: TRBV18
J: TRBJ1-1
D: .
length: 11
CDR3: ASSLTREFEAF

V: TRBV29-1
J: TRBJ2-7
D: TRBD2
length: 12
CDR3: SVAGLAGDYEQY

V: TRBV5-1
J: TRBJ1-5
D: TRBD1
length: 13
CDR3: ASSKGTGLGQPQH

V: TRBV3-1/TRBV3-2
J: TRBJ1-2
D: .
length: 11
CDR3: AGTKRQFNGYT

V: TRBV9
J: TRBJ1-6
D: .
length: 12
CDR3: ASRLKEDNSPLH

V: TRBV27
J: TRBJ2-2
D: .
length: 12
CDR3: ASNRASNTGELF

V: TRBV5-1
J: TRBJ2-1
D: .
length: 12
CDR3: ASSVEAGPLEQF